This TCR beta chain was obtained from a study of T cell responses to AZD1222 COVID-19 vaccine. Whole-study results and caveats: Baseline seropositives among AZD1222 recipients totaled only six. Clonal diversity may have been underestimated, and the donors were mostly white British, with more females than males.

Trimming removed 2 bases from V and 2 bases from J; junction bases left unmatched: 5. Per the germline V gene, CDR1 is LNHNV and CDR2 is YYDKDF (reference sequence). The CDR3 has 15 amino acids. Second doses were pooled across both intervals (about 4 or about 12 weeks). The data were produced by immunoSEQ multiplex PCR, yet TCRdb's version contains in-frame clones alone and is incomplete. Found here are about 150,000 clones, 70% to 90% of them singletons; the top ten hold around 5.1%. On this clone itself: Antigen: not known.

The rearrangement uses TRBV15 and TRBJ1-2; 7 bases match TRBD1. The receptor comes from an adult who received the AZD1222 COVID-19 vaccine. Sample: peripheral blood, taken 28 days after the second AZD1222 dose. In nucleotides, the CDR3 is TGTGCCACCAGCAGAACCCAGACAGGGAACTATGGCTACACCTTC. Its protein is CATSRTQTGNYGYTF.